This entry is about one T cell receptor (beta chain). Its cognate antigen has yet to be identified. The input lacks base qualities; no much larger clone sits a single base away. These data belong to a study of radiation and T cells in renal cell carcinoma (dated by TCRdb to the early 2020s). With respect to the entire study: Samples came from a clinical trial, in which primary renal cell carcinomas received 15 Gy stereotactic body radiation therapy followed by nephrectomy 4 weeks later. Across all 53 samples, 4,000,000 or so unique CDR3 nucleotide sequences encoding roughly 2.7 million unique CDR3 amino acid sequences were identified. TCR beta sequencing covered 50 or so samples in total, comprising approximately 26 tumors and approximately 27 peripheral blood samples.

Overall results and qualifications from the work: The single-armed trial design could not address effects of radiation dose or scheduling on the TCR repertoire. In blood, the top tumor clonotypes increased from baseline to 2 weeks after radiation and then shrank by 4 weeks, which suggests a temporary expansion of tumor-resident clones. Dynamics of the blood repertoire were not tracked past 4 weeks after treatment. No pretreatment tumor biopsies were available, so the baseline intratumoral presence of clonotypes could not be determined.

TCR beta libraries were generated from genomic DNA with the immunoSEQ kit, following the manufacturer's recommendations. For library preparation, a first multiplex PCR was performed with proprietary primers, followed by a second PCR in which unique barcodes were added, and bead cleanups were performed after each round. A kit-provided positive control reaction and a negative control reaction were included in every sample batch. The final libraries underwent checking on an Agilent 4200 TapeStation D1000 ScreenTape, volumetric pooling, and quantification by qPCR. An Illumina NextSeq500 fitted with a MidOutput 150-cycle cartridge performed the sequencing, running 156 Read1 cycles and 15 Index1 cycles with the kit's custom primers. The pooled library was loaded at roughly 1 pM with around 20% PhiX control spiked in. Processing in the source paper ran as follows. The vendor-processed data were analyzed in R, and a clonotype was defined as all T cells that share the same CDR3 nucleotide sequence. In the clone abundance analyses, frequencies were normalized to the 10,000 most abundant clones in each sample. Before analysis, public T cell clones were removed, and these numbered fewer than six per sample on average. Tumor-enriched clonotypes and baseline blood-enriched clonotypes were defined as those with an abundance difference of at least 32-fold between compartments. A beta-binomial differential abundance model was used to identify clonotypes that expanded or contracted between blood time points. Similarity between tumor and blood repertoires was quantified using the Baroni-Urbani and Buser coefficient, and groups were compared with two-tailed Wilcoxon tests in R. This immuneACCESS table, as held by TCRdb, lists in-frame sequences with V and J called but not all clones. Of the missing ones, under half trace to an unresolved V gene in checked studies; the others have no known cause. That table furnishes V, J and clone size, whereas the DNA furnished D and trimming. For this sample there are roughly 150,000 clones; around 89% appear just once. The ten largest clones add up to over 3.5% of the sample.

CDR1 SEHNR and CDR2 FQNEAQ are derived from the germline V gene (reference sequence). The cysteine opens and the phenylalanine closes a CDR3 of 15 amino acids. Only the CDR3 part of the read is kept: 45 bases, read in frame from the first base. Trimmed from V: 4 bases; trimmed from J: 1 base; junction bases lacking a gene match: 2. The time point label on this specimen signifies: baseline pretreatment blood. The intended sense of this specimen's treatment or condition label: 15 Gy SBRT to primary tumor, nephrectomy 4 weeks later. Serial peripheral blood from radiation-treated patients was sampled at baseline, 2 weeks and 4 weeks after SBRT to track tumor-enriched clonotypes. All patients had renal cell carcinoma with clear cell pathology. The QIAamp DNA Blood Mini Kit (Qiagen) was used to prepare genomic DNA for TCR sequencing. The analyses included only samples that passed all quality control checks.

Sequenced material: blood, taken from a patient whose treatment included radiotherapy and nephrectomy. This receptor was identified in a woman between 65 and 79 years old with renal cell carcinoma. The V and J genes are TRBV7-9 and TRBJ2-1, with 9 bases aligning to TRBD2. The encoded CDR3 is CASSYSGGSYNEQFF. The sequence in DNA is TGTGCCAGCAGCTATAGCGGGGGATCCTACAATGAGCAGTTCTTC. When the CDR3 is completed using the reference TRBV7-9 and TRBJ2-1 genes on either side, the full variable domain is DTGVSQNPRHKITKRGQNVTFRCDPISEHNRLYWYRQTLGQGPEFLTYFQNEAQLEKSRLLSDRFSAERPKGSFSTLEIQRTEQGDSAMYLCASSYSGGSYNEQFFGPGTRLTVL.